This entry is about one TCR beta chain. The data derive from a study of OX40 agonist ivuxolimab in advanced cancers. Sequencing used immunoSEQ multiplex PCR; TCRdb keeps in-frame clones, though not all of them. Among around 30,000 clones listed, around nine tenths were seen once. This TCR derives from an adult with an advanced solid tumor such as melanoma, head and neck, liver or kidney cancer. The sequencing used CD4+ or CD8+ T cells sorted from blood, collected in a trial of the OX40 agonist ivuxolimab.

The CDR3 reads CASSYTEDFATGELFF. The DNA for the CDR3 is TGTGCCAGCAGCTACACCGAAGACTTTGCCACCGGGGAGCTGTTTTTT. The gene calls are TRBV27 and TRBJ2-2; D remains unclear. This CDR3 has 16 amino acids. The V end was cut by 6 bases, the J end by 4 bases, with 18 bases between. Germline assignment: CDR1 MNHEY and CDR2 SMNVEV (reference sequence).